The clone carrying this T cell receptor (beta chain) ranks as medium-sized (0.01 to 0.1%). Described time point: sample taken at primary tumor resection. Whole RNA was taken from tumor, nontumor lung or frozen PBMC; it was then sequenced unsorted. The CDR3 is 12 residues long. The V end lost 7 bases, the J end lost 1 base, and 10 bases lay between the germline ends. Germline V CDR1 and CDR2: SQVTM, ANQGSEA. This entry comes from a study of spatial heterogeneity in lung cancer. TCRdb recomputed calls from the 5' RACE reads with MiXCR, one row per CDR3 protein. This sample yields tens of thousands of distinct CDR3 sequences, of which 6.5% to 8% are seen a single time; approximately 15% belongs to the top ten.

This specimen was PBMCs, taken at surgery. The V and J genes are TRBV29-1 and TRBJ2-5; maybe TRBD2 (6 bases). The sequence was obtained from a male donor with early-stage non-small cell lung cancer. The CDR3 DNA follows: TGCAGCGCCGCGGGACTCCAAGAGACCCAGTACTTC. It is translated as CSAAGLQETQYF.